These 7 T cell receptor beta chains were all obtained from the same sample, sequenced in a study of cytomegalovirus exposure and HLA in healthy donors. The study ran its PCR with 60 Vbeta and 13 Jbeta primers. The repertoire was sequenced with immunoSEQ multiplex PCR; TCRdb's copy has only in-frame clones and lacks some. Of around 150,000 clones in the sample, approximately 80% were seen once. Sequenced: PBMCs. Receptors were obtained from a man aged 35 to 55 in good health and CMV-seronegative.

This rearrangement joins TRBV12-5 to TRBJ2-5; TRBD1 agrees at 12 bases. The CDR3 is 15 residues long. Looked up from germline, CDR1 is LGHNT and CDR2 is FRNRAP. Losses at the gene ends were 7 bases for V and 4 bases for J; bases not matched to a gene: 7. The CDR3 region is CASARGDRGRETQYF. Here the CDR3 DNA reads TGTGCTAGTGCCCGAGGGGACAGGGGGCGAGAGACCCAGTACTTC.

The rearrangement links TRBV4-1 to TRBJ2-7; unclear D gene. V was trimmed by 2 bases and J by 0 bases, leaving 8 bases between them. The CDR3 has 14 amino acids. Germline lookup yields CDR1 MGHRA and CDR2 YSYEKL. CDR3 bases: TGCGCCAGCAGCCAACAACAAGTCTCCTACGAGCAGTACTTC. It codes for CASSQQQVSYEQYF.

The chain joins TRBV7-6 to TRBJ2-1; a weak D match, TRBD1 (5 bases). The V end was cut by 1 base, the J end by 7 bases, with 11 bases between. The CDR3 consists of 14 residues. Germline lookup yields CDR1 SGHVS and CDR2 FNYEAQ. The CDR3 is CASSLGGHVNEQFF. The CDR3 region has the DNA TGTGCCAGCAGCTTAGGCGGACACGTAAATGAGCAGTTCTTC. The entire variable domain, with the rest obtained from reference TRBV7-6 and TRBJ2-1, is as follows: GAGVSQSPRYKVTKRGQDVALRCDPISGHVSLYWYRQALGQGPEFLTYFNYEAQQDKSGLPNDRFSAERPEGSISTLTIQRTEQRDSAMYRCASSLGGHVNEQFFGPGTRLTVL.

This clone was seen a handful of times. The rearrangement links TRBV29-1 to TRBJ1-4; tentative D call: TRBD1 (5 bases). V lost 5 bases to trimming and J lost 7 bases, with 8 bases between them. The CDR3 has 11 amino acids. The germline V gene encodes CDR1 SQVTM and CDR2 ANQGSEA. This chain's CDR3 is CSVFQGEKLFF. Written as DNA, the CDR3 is TGCAGCGTTTTTCAGGGTGAAAAACTGTTTTTT.

The chain recombines TRBV11-3 with TRBJ1-1, with D uncertain. Per germline, CDR1 SGHNT and CDR2 YENEEA. Trimming cost V 0 bases and J 8 bases, with 7 bases left between them. The CDR3 is made up of 12 amino acids. The CDR3 loop reads CASSLDSREAFF. CDR3 in DNA: TGTGCCAGCAGCTTAGATAGCCGGGAAGCTTTCTTT.

The chain carries TRBV9 and TRBJ2-7; 8 bases line up with TRBD2. The J segment lost 4 bases and the V segment lost 1 base, leaving 7 bases of the junction unmatched. Per the germline V gene, CDR1 is SGDLS and CDR2 is YYNGEE. The CDR3 has 15 residues. The CDR3 nucleotides read TGTGCCAGCAGCGTATCAGGGACTAGGTTATACGAGCAGTACTTC. As protein: CASSVSGTRLYEQYF.

This clone was found many times. The chain employs TRBV19 and TRBJ2-3; 9 nucleotides align to TRBD2. V trimming: 7 bases; J trimming: 4 bases; junction bases outside the gene matches: 6. This CDR3 has 14 amino acids. Germline V gene sequence: CDR1 LNHDA, CDR2 SQIVND (reference sequence). The CDR3 DNA reads TGTGCCAGTACAAGCGGGGGGATGTCAGATACGCAGTATTTT. The encoded protein is CASTSGGMSDTQYF.